A selection of T cell receptor beta chains follows, all from one sample in a study of blood T cell repertoires in COVID-19. TCRdb's copy holds only in-frame clones and misses some; the assay was immunoSEQ multiplex PCR. Of about 110,000 clones listed, just over 85% are singletons. The material sequenced was peripheral blood. These TCRs come from a human donor in a cohort sampled during active COVID-19. The CDR3 runs from the conserved cysteine through the conserved F or W. D genes are given only for firm matches. Expanded clones get a size class; other rows say once, few or many, or leave the size out.

size	D	V	J	DNA	CDR3
few	NA	TRBV30	TRBJ2-2	TGTGCCTGGAGTCTTCAGGACACCGGGGAGCTGTTTTTT	CAWSLQDTGELFF
NA	NA	TRBV12-3/TRBV12-4	TRBJ1-1	TGTGCCAGCAGTTTTACAGGGAAAACTGAAGCTTTCTTT	CASSFTGKTEAFF
NA	TRBD2	TRBV12-5	TRBJ2-1	TGTGCTAGTGGTTTGGTACTAGCGGGGGAACCACCCTACAATGAGCAGTTCTTC	CASGLVLAGEPPYNEQFF
NA	NA	TRBV10-2	TRBJ1-3	TGCGCCAGCAGGGAAAGGACTGCTGGAAACACCATATATTTT	CASRERTAGNTIYF
NA	TRBD2	TRBV19	TRBJ2-1	TGTGCCAGTAGAGAAACCAGGACTAGCGGGGGAGGCCGCCGAAGGATGGAGCAGTTCTTC	CASRETRTSGGGRRRMEQFF
NA	TRBD2	TRBV5-1	TRBJ2-1	TGCGCCAGCAGCTTGGCGAGTGCTAGCGGGATCTCCTACAATGAGCAGTTCTTC	CASSLASASGISYNEQFF
NA	TRBD2	TRBV5-1	TRBJ2-7	TGCGCCAGCAGCTTGGCCGCCCGACTAGCGGGAGGGGACGAGCAGTACTTC	CASSLAARLAGGDEQYF
few	NA	TRBV3-1/TRBV3-2	TRBJ1-6	TGTGCCAGCAGTCCTCCAGGGGAAGGTTCACCCCTCCACTTT	CASSPPGEGSPLHF
NA	NA	TRBV5-1	TRBJ2-2	TGCGCCAGCAGCTTGAGTGCCGCCCTTGTGAGCACCGGGGAGCTGTTTTTT	CASSLSAALVSTGELFF
many	TRBD2	TRBV7-9	TRBJ2-7	TGTGCCAGCAGCAGCGGGGGACACTTCTACGAGCAGTACTTC	CASSSGGHFYEQYF
NA	TRBD1	TRBV28	TRBJ2-7	TGTGCCAGCAGTTCTATCGGACAGGGGAATCCCTACGAGCAGTACTTC	CASSSIGQGNPYEQYF
few	NA	TRBV6-6	TRBJ1-1	TGTGCCAGCAGTTACTGGCAGGGGAACACTGAAGCTTTCTTT	CASSYWQGNTEAFF
NA	NA	TRBV4-1	TRBJ1-1	TGCGCCAGCAGCCAAGTTCCCGGGATATTGGGTGAAGCTTTCTTT	CASSQVPGILGEAFF
NA	TRBD2	TRBV7-6	TRBJ2-5	TGTGCCAGCAGCTTAGGGATGGCGGGAGTCCCAGAGACCCAGTACTTC	CASSLGMAGVPETQYF
once	NA	TRBV5-1	TRBJ2-5	TGCGCCAGCAGCTTGGCCGAGGAGACCCAGTACTTC	CASSLAEETQYF
NA	NA	TRBV30	TRBJ2-7	TGTGCCTGGAGGGAAGGGGGGGGTCCGTTAAACGAGCAGTACTTC	CAWREGGGPLNEQYF
NA	NA	TRBV30	TRBJ1-4	TGTGCCTGGTCACGACAGAGTTTTAATGAAAAACTGTTTTTT	CAWSRQSFNEKLFF
NA	NA	TRBV7-9	TRBJ1-6	TGTGCCAGCAGCCCCCTCTCTCCCACGGGTTCACCCCTCCACTTT	CASSPLSPTGSPLHF
NA	NA	TRBV6-5	TRBJ2-7	TGTGCCAGCACTCACAGGGTGGGTTCCTACGAGCAGTACTTC	CASTHRVGSYEQYF
NA	TRBD2	TRBV9	TRBJ2-7	TGTGCCAGCAGCGCCGGAGGGAGGGCGGGAGAGCAGTACTTC	CASSAGGRAGEQYF
NA	NA	TRBV4-1	TRBJ1-5	TGCGCCAGCAGCCAAGATCCCGACAGGACTTATAGCAATCAGCCCCAGCATTTT	CASSQDPDRTYSNQPQHF
NA	NA	TRBV10-3	TRBJ2-7	TGTGCCATCAGTGAGTCGCCGGACACCACCTACGAGCAGTACTTC	CAISESPDTTYEQYF
NA	TRBD1	TRBV6-5	TRBJ2-7	TGTGCCAGCAGTAGGGGGCGACAGGGGCCCTACGAGCAGTACTTC	CASSRGRQGPYEQYF
NA	TRBD1	TRBV28	TRBJ1-2	TGTGCCAGCAGCAGGGACAGGGCGGACTATGGCTACACCTTC	CASSRDRADYGYTF
NA	TRBD1	TRBV7-8	TRBJ1-3	TGTGCCAGCAGCTTGACTCGGGGACAGAGCTCTGGAAACACCATATATTTT	CASSLTRGQSSGNTIYF
NA	NA	TRBV7-3	TRBJ2-2	TGTGCCAGCAGCTTAGTTACGGCGAACACCGGGGAGCTGTTTTTT	CASSLVTANTGELFF
NA	NA	TRBV9	TRBJ2-1	TGTGCCAGCAGCGTAGGAGGGCGGCCCTCCTACAATGAGCAGTTCTTC	CASSVGGRPSYNEQFF
NA	NA	TRBV5-5	TRBJ1-4	TGTGCCAGCAGCTTGGCCCCCGCAACTAATGAAAAACTGTTTTTT	CASSLAPATNEKLFF
NA	NA	TRBV12-3/TRBV12-4	TRBJ1-2	TGTGCCAGCAGTTCGCAGGCCTATGGCTACACCTTC	CASSSQAYGYTF
NA	NA	TRBV18	TRBJ1-1	TGTGCCAGCTCATCATACAGGGCAGCGAACACTGAAGCTTTCTTT	CASSSYRAANTEAFF
NA	TRBD1	TRBV7-8	TRBJ1-1	TGTGCCAGCAATGACAGGGGGAAGACGAACACTGAAGCTTTCTTT	CASNDRGKTNTEAFF
NA	TRBD2	TRBV19	TRBJ2-1	TGTGCCAGTACCCACACTAGCGGGGTTGTAAATGAGCAGTTCTTC	CASTHTSGVVNEQFF
NA	NA	TRBV3-1/TRBV3-2	TRBJ1-1	TGTGCCAGCAGTCCTTATACGGGGGAGGAAAAAGCTTTCTTT	CASSPYTGEEKAFF
NA	NA	TRBV12-3/TRBV12-4	TRBJ2-1	TGTGCCAGCTCTCCTAGGAGGGGAGGTGAGCAGTTCTTC	CASSPRRGGEQFF
NA	TRBD2	TRBV19	TRBJ2-1	TGTGCCAGTAGTATGCTAGCGGGAGCTCCCTACAATGAGCAGTTCTTC	CASSMLAGAPYNEQFF
NA	NA	TRBV28	TRBJ1-3	TGTGCCAGCCTGTGGGGAGGGGGGTCTGGAAACACCATATATTTT	CASLWGGGSGNTIYF
NA	NA	TRBV6-5	TRBJ1-1	TGTGCCAGCAGTTACGGGGCAGGGGACACTGAAGCTTTCTTT	CASSYGAGDTEAFF
NA	TRBD1	TRBV2	TRBJ2-1	TGTGCCGGAACAGGGGGCGGGTACAATGAGCAGTTCTTC	CAGTGGGYNEQFF
NA	TRBD1	TRBV28	TRBJ1-1	TGTGCCAGCAGAATACCCACAGGGGGCAGAACTGAAGCTTTCTTT	CASRIPTGGRTEAFF
few	NA	TRBV4-1	TRBJ2-2	TGCGCCAGCAGCAACCGAGGTAGCACCGGGGAGCTGTTTTTT	CASSNRGSTGELFF
NA	TRBD2	TRBV9	TRBJ2-3	TGTGCCAGCAGCGTCCCCATTAGCGGGGGGTTCACAGATACGCAGTATTTT	CASSVPISGGFTDTQYF
NA	NA	TRBV27	TRBJ1-2	TGTGCCAGCAGTTTTCAGGGAAACTATGGCTACACCTTC	CASSFQGNYGYTF
NA	TRBD1	TRBV19	TRBJ2-1	TGTGCCAGTAGTACCCGACAGGGGGCTTCGGATGAGCAGTTCTTC	CASSTRQGASDEQFF
NA	NA	TRBV11-2	TRBJ2-7	TGTGCCAGCAGCTTAGGCTCCAGGTTAACCTCCTACGAGCAGTACTTC	CASSLGSRLTSYEQYF
NA	TRBD1	TRBV29-1	TRBJ2-1	TGCAGCGTTGGACAGGGGGCCTACAATGAGCAGTTCTTC	CSVGQGAYNEQFF
NA	NA	TRBV2	TRBJ2-2	TGTGCCAGCAGTGAGATGACACAGAACACCGGGGAGCTGTTTTTT	CASSEMTQNTGELFF
NA	NA	TRBV10-1	TRBJ2-7	TGCGCCAGCAGTGAGGCGGCGGGGACGGCAACCTACGAGCAGTACTTC	CASSEAAGTATYEQYF
once	NA	TRBV7-6	TRBJ2-7	TGTGCCAGCAGCTCCTCCCCGTCTTACTACGAGCAGTACTTC	CASSSSPSYYEQYF
NA	TRBD1	TRBV7-9	TRBJ1-4	TGTGCCAGCAGCTTAAGGGACAGCAGGGAAAAACTGTTTTTT	CASSLRDSREKLFF
NA	TRBD1	TRBV27	TRBJ1-5	TGTGCCAGCAGTCCCCACCAGGGGGATCAGCCCCAGCATTTT	CASSPHQGDQPQHF
NA	NA	TRBV7-6	TRBJ2-7	TGTGCCAGCAGCTTAGGGCAGGGAGGACCCTACGAGCAGTACTTC	CASSLGQGGPYEQYF
NA	TRBD1	TRBV30	TRBJ1-2	TGTGCCTGGAGTCACAGGGGAGACTACACCTTC	CAWSHRGDYTF
NA	TRBD1	TRBV18	TRBJ2-1	TGTGCCAGCTCACCATTAGGGGGCCGGGACAATGAGCAGTTCTTC	CASSPLGGRDNEQFF
NA	TRBD2	TRBV10-3	TRBJ2-3	TGTGCCATCAGTGCTTCTAGCGGGACAGATACGCAGTATTTT	CAISASSGTDTQYF
NA	TRBD2	TRBV3-1/TRBV3-2	TRBJ2-7	TGTGCCAGCAGACTAGCGGGGGGCGAGCAGTACTTC	CASRLAGGEQYF
NA	NA	TRBV7-3	TRBJ2-1	TGTGCCAGCAGCCCTCGTTGGGCGGGGACCTACAATGAGCAGTTCTTC	CASSPRWAGTYNEQFF
NA	TRBD2	TRBV7-3	TRBJ2-7	TGTGCCAGCAGCTTATCTAGCGGCCCCTACGAGCAGTACTTC	CASSLSSGPYEQYF